This T cell receptor (beta chain) is drawn from a study of T-cell reconstitution after alpha-beta-depleted transplantation in children. General observations from the study: In some patients, recipient T cells and intrathymic progenitors surviving conditioning explained high day-60 diversity. As was reported, about two months after transplant, alpha-beta T cells came from several hundred expanded graft clones. After one year, T-cell counts and TCRbeta diversity mostly came from new T cells.

Trimming removed 10 bases from V and 2 bases from J; junction bases left unmatched: 11. There are 14 residues in the CDR3. CDR1 and CDR2 (germline): LNHDA, SQIVND (reference sequence). This clonotype was picked up many times. Its antigen is not identified. As it was prepared, the TCRbeta library received unique molecular identifiers. TCRdb processed the PCR reads anew with MiXCR; each CDR3 protein has one entry. The repertoire holds hundreds of thousands of distinct CDR3 sequences, with roughly 23% as singletons. The TCR comes from a boy younger than two who had a stem cell transplant for acute myeloid leukemia, so the T cells may come from the graft donor. The chain links TRBV19 to TRBJ2-7; 7 bases align to TRBD1. Sequences were derived from PBMCs, mostly from graft donor cells, sampled 360 days after TCRalphabeta/CD19-depleted stem cell transplant. The CDR3 here is CAITDRVRAYEQYV. DNA for the CDR3: TGTGCCATCACCGACAGGGTTCGTGCCTACGAGCAGTACGTC.